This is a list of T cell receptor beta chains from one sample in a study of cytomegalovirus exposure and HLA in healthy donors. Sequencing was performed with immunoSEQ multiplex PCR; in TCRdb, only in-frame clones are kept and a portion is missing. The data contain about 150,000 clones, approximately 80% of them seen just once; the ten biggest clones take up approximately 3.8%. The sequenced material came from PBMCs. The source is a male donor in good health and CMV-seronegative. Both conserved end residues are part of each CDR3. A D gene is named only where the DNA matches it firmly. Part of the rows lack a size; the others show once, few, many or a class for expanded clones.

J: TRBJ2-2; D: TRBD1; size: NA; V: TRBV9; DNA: TGTGCCAGCAGCGTAGCAGGGGGCTCCGCCGGGGAGCTGTTTTTT; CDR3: CASSVAGGSAGELFF
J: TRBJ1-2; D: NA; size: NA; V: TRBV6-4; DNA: TGTGCCAGCAGTGACAACCCAGGCTCCGACTATGGCTACACCTTC; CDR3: CASSDNPGSDYGYTF
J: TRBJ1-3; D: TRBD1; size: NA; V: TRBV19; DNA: TGTGCCAGCGGGGACAGGCGCTCTGGAAACACCATATATTTT; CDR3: CASGDRRSGNTIYF
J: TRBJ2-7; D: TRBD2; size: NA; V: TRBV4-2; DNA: TGTGCCAGCAGCCCAAGGGGCGCGGGGGGCTACGAGCAGTACTTC; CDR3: CASSPRGAGGYEQYF
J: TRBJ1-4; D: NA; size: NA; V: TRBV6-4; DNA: TGTGCCAGCAGTGACTGGAATGTTCGGGTTAATGAAAAACTGTTTTTT; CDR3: CASSDWNVRVNEKLFF
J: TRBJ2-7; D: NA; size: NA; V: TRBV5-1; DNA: TGCGCCAGCAGCTTCCGACAAACCTACGAGCAGTACTTC; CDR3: CASSFRQTYEQYF
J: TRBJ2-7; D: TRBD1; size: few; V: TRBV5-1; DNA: TGCGCCAGCAGCTTGTTGACAGGGGGCCACGAGCAGTACTTC; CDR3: CASSLLTGGHEQYF
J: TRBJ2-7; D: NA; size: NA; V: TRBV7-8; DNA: TGTGCCAGCACCCGAAGTGGGGGCTGGTCCGACGAGCAGTACTTC; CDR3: CASTRSGGWSDEQYF
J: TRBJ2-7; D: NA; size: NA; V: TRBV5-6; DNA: TGTGCCAGCAGCCGCTTACGAAACGGTAACTACGAGCAGTACTTC; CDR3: CASSRLRNGNYEQYF
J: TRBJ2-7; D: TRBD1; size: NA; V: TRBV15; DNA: TGTGCCACCAGCACAGAAGACAGGGGATGGGGCTACGAGCAGTACTTC; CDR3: CATSTEDRGWGYEQYF
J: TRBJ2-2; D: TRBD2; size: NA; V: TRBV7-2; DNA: TGTGCCAGCAGCTTAGTGGGGGGGGACACCGGGGAGCTGTTTTTT; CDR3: CASSLVGGDTGELFF
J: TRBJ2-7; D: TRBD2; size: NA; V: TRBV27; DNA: TGTGCCAGCAGTTTTAAGGGACTAACCTACGAGCAGTACTTC; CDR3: CASSFKGLTYEQYF
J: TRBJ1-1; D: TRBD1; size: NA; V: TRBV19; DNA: TGTGCCAGTAGAGGACAGGTCAACACTGAAGCTTTCTTT; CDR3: CASRGQVNTEAFF
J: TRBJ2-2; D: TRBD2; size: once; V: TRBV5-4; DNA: TGTGCCAGCAGCGAACGGGAGGGCCTTCGTACCGGGGAGCTGTTTTTT; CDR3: CASSEREGLRTGELFF
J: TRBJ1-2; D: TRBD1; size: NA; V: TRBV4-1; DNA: TGCGCCAGCAGCCAAGTGCCTCACGGGACAGATCGTTATGGCTACACCTTC; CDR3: CASSQVPHGTDRYGYTF
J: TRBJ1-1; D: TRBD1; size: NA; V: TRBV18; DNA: TGTGCCAGCTCACGGGACAGGTTGAACACTGAAGCTTTCTTT; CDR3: CASSRDRLNTEAFF
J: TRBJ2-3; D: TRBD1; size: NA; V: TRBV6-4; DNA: TGTGCCAGCAGCGAGTGGGGGACAGGGAAAGATACGCAGTATTTT; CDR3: CASSEWGTGKDTQYF
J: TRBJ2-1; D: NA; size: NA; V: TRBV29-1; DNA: TGCAGCGTTGCCCGGACAGAGGGCAATGAGCAGTTCTTC; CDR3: CSVARTEGNEQFF
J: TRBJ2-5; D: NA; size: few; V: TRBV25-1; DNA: TGTGCCAGCAGTGTAGGTGGGCGTGGAGGGACTCAAGAGACCCAGTACTTC; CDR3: CASSVGGRGGTQETQYF
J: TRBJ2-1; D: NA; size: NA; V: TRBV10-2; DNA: TGCGCCAGCAGTGCCGGTGAGCAGTTCTTC; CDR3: CASSAGEQFF
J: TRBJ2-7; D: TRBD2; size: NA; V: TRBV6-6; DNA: TGTGCCAGCAGTTACAAGACTAGCGGGATTTACGAGCAGTACTTC; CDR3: CASSYKTSGIYEQYF